This T cell receptor (beta chain) emerged from a study of identical twins. Whole-study findings and limits: Within monozygotic twins, out-of-frame TCR alpha sharing was underestimated by the models.

The authors used template switching to add a universal primer site and gave cDNA unique molecular identifiers. TCRdb re-called the 5' RACE reads through MiXCR, storing one row per CDR3 protein. The repertoire includes hundreds of thousands of distinct CDR3 sequences, approximately 13% of them detected once, and 1.5% to 2% sits in the top ten. The length of the CDR3 is 15 residues. The junction had 1 base not matched to a gene; V was cut back by 3 bases and J by 4 bases. Germline-derived CDR1 and CDR2 are KGHSH and LQKENI. Many counts were recorded for this clonotype. Antigen unknown. The same sample was also studied in work on yellow fever vaccine responses in identical twins.

J is TRBJ1-5 and V is TRBV18, with 12 bases fitting TRBD1. This receptor was identified in a woman younger than 35 in good health. The sample comprised PBMCs. This CDR3 reads CASSPGQGANQPQHF. The CDR3 bases are TGTGCCAGCTCACCGGGACAGGGGGCGAATCAGCCCCAGCATTTT.